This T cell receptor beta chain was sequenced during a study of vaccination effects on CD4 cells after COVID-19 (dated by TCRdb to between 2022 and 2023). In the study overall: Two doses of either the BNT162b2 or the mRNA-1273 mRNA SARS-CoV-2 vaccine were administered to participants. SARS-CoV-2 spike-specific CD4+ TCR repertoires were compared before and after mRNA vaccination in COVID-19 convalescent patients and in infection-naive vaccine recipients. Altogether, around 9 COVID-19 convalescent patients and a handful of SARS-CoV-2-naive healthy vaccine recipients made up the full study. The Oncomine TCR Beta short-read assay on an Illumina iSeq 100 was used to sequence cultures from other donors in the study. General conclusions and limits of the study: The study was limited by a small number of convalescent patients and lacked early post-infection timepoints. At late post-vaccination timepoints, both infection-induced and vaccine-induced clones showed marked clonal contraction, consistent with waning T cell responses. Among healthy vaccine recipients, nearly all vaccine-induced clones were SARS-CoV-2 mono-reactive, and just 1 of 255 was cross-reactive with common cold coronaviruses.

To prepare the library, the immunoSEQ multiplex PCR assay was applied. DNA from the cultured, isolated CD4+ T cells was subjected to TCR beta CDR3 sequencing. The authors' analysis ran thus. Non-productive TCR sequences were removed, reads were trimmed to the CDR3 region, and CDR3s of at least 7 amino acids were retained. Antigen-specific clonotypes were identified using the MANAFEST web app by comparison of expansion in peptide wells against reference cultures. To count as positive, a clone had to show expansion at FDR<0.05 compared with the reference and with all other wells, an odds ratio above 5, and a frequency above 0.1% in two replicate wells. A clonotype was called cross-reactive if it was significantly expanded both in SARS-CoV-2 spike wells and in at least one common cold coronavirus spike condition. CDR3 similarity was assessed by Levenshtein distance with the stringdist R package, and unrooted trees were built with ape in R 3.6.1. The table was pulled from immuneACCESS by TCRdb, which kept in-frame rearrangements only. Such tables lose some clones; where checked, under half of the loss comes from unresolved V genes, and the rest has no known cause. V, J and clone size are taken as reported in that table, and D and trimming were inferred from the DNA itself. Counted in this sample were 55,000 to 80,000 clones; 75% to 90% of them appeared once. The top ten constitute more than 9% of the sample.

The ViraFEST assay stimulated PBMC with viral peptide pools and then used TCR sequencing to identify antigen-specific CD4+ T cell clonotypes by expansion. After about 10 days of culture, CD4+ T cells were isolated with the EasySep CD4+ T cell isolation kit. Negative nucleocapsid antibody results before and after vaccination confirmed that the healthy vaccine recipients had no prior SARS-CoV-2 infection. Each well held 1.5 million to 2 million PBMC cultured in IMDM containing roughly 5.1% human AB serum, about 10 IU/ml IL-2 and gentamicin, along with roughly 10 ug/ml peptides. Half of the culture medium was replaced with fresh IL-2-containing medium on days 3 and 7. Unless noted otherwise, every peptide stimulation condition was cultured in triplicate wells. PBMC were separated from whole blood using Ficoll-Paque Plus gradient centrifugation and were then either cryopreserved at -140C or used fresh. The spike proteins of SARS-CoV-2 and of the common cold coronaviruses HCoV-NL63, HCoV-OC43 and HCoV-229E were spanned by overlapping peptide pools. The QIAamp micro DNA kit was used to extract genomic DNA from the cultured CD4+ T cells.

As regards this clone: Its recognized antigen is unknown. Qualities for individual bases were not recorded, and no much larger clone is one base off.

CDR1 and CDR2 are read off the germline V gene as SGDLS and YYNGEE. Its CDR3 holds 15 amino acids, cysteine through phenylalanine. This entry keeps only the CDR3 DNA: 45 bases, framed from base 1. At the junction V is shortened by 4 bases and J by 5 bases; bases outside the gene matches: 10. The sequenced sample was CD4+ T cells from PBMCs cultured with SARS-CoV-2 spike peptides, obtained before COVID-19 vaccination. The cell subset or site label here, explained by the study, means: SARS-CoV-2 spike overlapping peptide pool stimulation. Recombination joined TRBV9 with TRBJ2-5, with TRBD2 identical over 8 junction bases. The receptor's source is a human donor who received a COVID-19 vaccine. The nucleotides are TGTGCCAGCAGCCGAAGTGGACAGCGGGGGGAGACCCAGTACTTC. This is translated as CASSRSGQRGETQYF. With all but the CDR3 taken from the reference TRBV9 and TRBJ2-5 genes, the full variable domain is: DSGVTQTPKHLITATGQRVTLRCSPRSGDLSVYWYQQSLDQGLQFLIQYYNGEERAKGNILERFSAQQFPDLHSELNLSSLELGDSALYFCASSRSGQRGETQYFGPGTRLLVL.